This T cell receptor (beta chain) appears in the sequencing data of a study of T cell responses to AZD1222 COVID-19 vaccine. The CDR3 runs to 14 residues. Per germline, CDR1 MNHEY and CDR2 SVGAGI. The ends were cut back, 6 bases at V and 4 bases at J, with 15 bases in the middle. Repertoires were generated with immunoSEQ multiplex PCR, while TCRdb's copy carries only in-frame clones and drops some. Among about 110,000 clones, about 92% were seen once, and the ten largest hold about 3%. This TCR was recovered from an adult in good health. The chain joins TRBV6-5 to TRBJ1-2, with D possibly matching TRBD1 (5 bases). The sample in question was peripheral blood, obtained on day 0 of MenACWY control vaccination. The CDR3 region is CASRGGLGSYGYTF. The CDR3 DNA reads as TGTGCCAGCAGGGGGGGTCTCGGAAGCTATGGCTACACCTTC.